The 5 T cell receptor beta chains listed next were all sequenced from one sample in a study of blood T cell repertoires in COVID-19. The protocol was immunoSEQ multiplex PCR, while the TCRdb copy is restricted to in-frame clones and leaves out a portion. The data contain 150,000 or so clones, just over 85% of them singletons. Sequenced sample: peripheral blood. The receptors come from a woman in her sixties with acute or convalescent COVID-19.

The genes are TRBV5-1 and TRBJ2-3; 7 nucleotides agree with TRBD2. With V trimmed by 4 bases and J by 0 bases, 5 bases remained unmatched. This CDR3 contains 15 residues. Per germline, CDR1 SGHRS and CDR2 YFSETQ. CDR3 nucleotide sequence: TGCGCCAGCAGCCAAGCGGGGTCTAGCACAGATACGCAGTATTTT. Translating gives CASSQAGSSTDTQYF.

V gene TRBV4-1 combines with J gene TRBJ1-5; possible D gene TRBD1, 5 bases. The CDR3 extends over 12 amino acids. Germline V CDR1 and CDR2: MGHRA, YSYEKL. Trimming left V 9 bases short and J 7 bases short, with 13 bases between. CDR3 coding DNA: TGCGCCAGTCAGGGACTCGGACAGCCCCAGCATTTT. Amino acids: CASQGLGQPQHF.

Written as DNA, the CDR3 is TGTGCCTCCCGCCCAGCGGACAGGGTGAACGAGCAGTACTTC. Translated, it gives CASRPADRVNEQYF. The chain carries TRBV19 and TRBJ2-7; 8 nucleotides align to TRBD1. This CDR3 contains 14 residues. Trimming took 11 bases from V and 5 from J; bases not matched to a gene: 14. The V gene's germline CDR1 is LNHDA and CDR2 SQIVND (reference sequence).

V usage is TRBV5-1 and J usage is TRBJ2-5, with 12 bases identical to TRBD1. The CDR3 is made up of 15 amino acids. Germline V gene data show CDR1 as SGHRS and CDR2 as YFSETQ. The V and J ends lost 4 bases and 5 bases, in that order; junction bases with no gene match: 6. The CDR3 reads CASSLGTGGWETQYF. Written as DNA, the CDR3 is TGCGCCAGCAGCCTAGGGACAGGGGGCTGGGAGACCCAGTACTTC.

V usage is TRBV11-1 and J usage is TRBJ2-7; D perhaps matches TRBD2 (6 bases). CDR1 and CDR2 (germline): SGHAT, FQDESV (reference sequence). Trimming stripped 5 bases from V and 4 bases from J, with 15 bases between. The length of the CDR3 is 14 residues. The CDR3 DNA reads TGTGCCAGCAGCCCAACTAGCCCTGGTTACGAGCAGTACTTC. Its protein product is CASSPTSPGYEQYF.